This TCR beta chain was recovered during a study of blood T cell repertoires in COVID-19. Study as a whole: Researchers got acute and convalescent COVID-19 samples from the United States, Italy and Spain. In each case, the material was cDNA or gDNA derived from T cells, B-cell-depleted T cells, or PBMCs.

V lost 3 bases and J 7 bases, leaving 12 bases between the germline ends. CDR1 and CDR2 from the germline V gene are DFQATT and SNEGSKA (reference sequence). The CDR3 contains 12 residues. Seattle cases were enrolled at active infection and followed longitudinally. This clone was counted a few times. In the authors' methods: Nucleated cell number was recorded as an estimate derived from reference gene primer amplification. TCRdb's table, derived via immunoSEQ multiplex PCR, lists solely in-frame clones and lacks some. From that table come the V and J calls and clone size; the DNA was used to work out D and trimming. The sample lists about 270,000 clones, around 85% occurring once.

The sample consisted of peripheral blood. The V gene is TRBV20-1, the J gene TRBJ1-1; D may be TRBD1 (6 bases). The sequence was obtained from a human donor with COVID-19, enrolled during active disease. The donor label of this sample is uncertain. In DNA, the CDR3 is TGCAGTGCTAGTACAGGGTACGATGAAGCTTTCTTT. Translating it yields CSASTGYDEAFF.